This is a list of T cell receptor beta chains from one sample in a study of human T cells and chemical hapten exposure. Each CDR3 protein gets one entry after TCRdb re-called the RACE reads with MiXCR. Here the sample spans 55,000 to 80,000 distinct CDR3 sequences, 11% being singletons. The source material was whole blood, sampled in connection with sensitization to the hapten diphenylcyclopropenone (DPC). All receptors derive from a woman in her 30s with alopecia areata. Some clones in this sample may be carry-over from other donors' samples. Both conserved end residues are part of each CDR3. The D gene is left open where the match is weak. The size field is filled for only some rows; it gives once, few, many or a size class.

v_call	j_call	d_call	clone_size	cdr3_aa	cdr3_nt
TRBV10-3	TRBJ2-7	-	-	CAISETSGPPPGQYF	TGTGCCATCAGTGAGACCTCGGGACCACCGCCCGGGCAGTACTTC
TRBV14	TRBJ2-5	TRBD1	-	CASSQRRTGQETQYF	TGTGCCAGCAGCCAAAGAAGGACAGGGCAAGAGACCCAGTACTTC
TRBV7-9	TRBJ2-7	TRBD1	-	CASSSTGRIYEQYF	TGTGCCAGCAGCTCGACAGGGAGAATCTACGAGCAGTACTTC
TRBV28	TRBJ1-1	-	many	CASSFFGRGAEAFF	TGTGCCAGCAGTTTCTTTGGGCGGGGAGCTGAAGCTTTCTTT
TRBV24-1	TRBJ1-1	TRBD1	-	CATSEPGTGGPEAFF	TGTGCCACCAGTGAACCCGGGACAGGGGGTCCTGAAGCTTTCTTT
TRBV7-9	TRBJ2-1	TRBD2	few	CASSLSGLAANEQFF	TGTGCCAGCAGCTTATCGGGACTAGCGGCAAATGAGCAGTTCTTC
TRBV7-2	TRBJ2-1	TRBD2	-	CASSGGTSLGNEQFF	TGTGCCAGCAGCGGGGGGACTAGCCTGGGCAATGAGCAGTTCTTC
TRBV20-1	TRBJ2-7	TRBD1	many	CSASWTDRAPYEQYF	TGCAGTGCTAGTTGGACGGACAGGGCCCCCTACGAGCAGTACTTC
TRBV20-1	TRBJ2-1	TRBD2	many	CSARDVRSSGTYNEQFF	TGCAGTGCTAGAGATGTAAGGAGTAGCGGGACCTACAATGAGCAGTTCTTC
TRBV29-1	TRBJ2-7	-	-	CSVEDDTAYEQYF	TGCAGCGTTGAAGATGACACAGCCTACGAGCAGTACTTC
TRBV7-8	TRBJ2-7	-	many	CASSRSPSPTYEQYF	TGTGCCAGCAGCCGAAGCCCCTCTCCTACCTACGAGCAGTACTTC
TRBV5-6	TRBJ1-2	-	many	CASSLDRKGFSGYTF	TGTGCCAGCAGCTTGGACCGTAAGGGTTTTAGTGGCTACACCTTC
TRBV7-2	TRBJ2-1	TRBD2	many	CASSFTLAGGYGQFF	TGTGCCAGCAGCTTTACGTTGGCGGGAGGGTATGGCCAGTTCTTC
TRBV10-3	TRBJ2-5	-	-	CAISGETQYF	TGTGCCATCAGTGGAGAGACCCAGTACTTC
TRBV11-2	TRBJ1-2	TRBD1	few	CASSPSPGTGPGGYTF	TGTGCCAGCAGCCCCAGTCCCGGGACAGGGCCCGGGGGCTACACCTTC
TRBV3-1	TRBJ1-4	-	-	CASSRLGEDEKLFF	TGTGCCAGCAGCCGATTAGGGGAAGATGAAAAACTGTTTTTT
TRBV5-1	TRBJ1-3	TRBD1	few	CASSTAGTGTLSGNTIYF	TGCGCCAGCAGCACGGCCGGGACAGGAACTCTTTCTGGAAACACCATATATTTT
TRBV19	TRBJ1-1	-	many	CASSSHRNMNTEAFF	TGTGCCAGTAGTTCACACAGGAATATGAACACTGAAGCTTTCTTT
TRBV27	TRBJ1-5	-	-	CASSFRRVADQPQHF	TGTGCCAGCAGTTTCCGCAGGGTAGCTGATCAGCCCCAGCATTTT
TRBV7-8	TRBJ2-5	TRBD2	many	CASSLVGPAGVVTQYF	TGTGCCAGCAGCTTAGTAGGCCCAGCGGGGGTCGTGACCCAGTACTTC
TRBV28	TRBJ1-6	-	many	CASSPRGTINSPLHF	TGTGCCAGCAGTCCACGCGGAACGATTAATTCACCCCTCCACTTT
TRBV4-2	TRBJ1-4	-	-	CASSSSSGLSEKLFF	TGTGCCAGCAGCTCATCCTCCGGGTTGAGTGAAAAACTGTTTTTT
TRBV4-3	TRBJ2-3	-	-	CASSQGGLPGDTQYF	TGCGCCAGCAGCCAAGGCGGACTCCCGGGAGATACGCAGTATTTT
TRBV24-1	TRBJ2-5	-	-	CATSDAHGQETQYF	TGTGCCACCAGTGATGCCCATGGCCAAGAGACCCAGTACTTC
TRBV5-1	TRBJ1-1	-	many	CASSLTGQTEAFF	TGCGCCAGCAGCTTGACGGGGCAAACTGAAGCTTTCTTT
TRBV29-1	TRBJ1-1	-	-	CSVALVITEAFF	TGCAGCGTCGCCCTCGTTATCACTGAAGCTTTCTTT
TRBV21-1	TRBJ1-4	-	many	CASSKRQGYKEKLFF	TGTGCCAGCAGCAAGAGACAGGGGTATAAGGAAAAACTGTTTTTT
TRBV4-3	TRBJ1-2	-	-	CASSQVRNYGYTF	TGCGCCAGCAGCCAGGTCCGAAACTATGGCTACACCTTC
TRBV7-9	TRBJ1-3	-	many	CASSFSPPGQASGNTIYF	TGTGCCAGCAGCTTTTCCCCACCGGGACAAGCCTCTGGAAACACCATATATTTT
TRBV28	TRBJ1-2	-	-	CASRVGGHGYTF	TGTGCCAGCAGGGTCGGTGGTCATGGCTACACCTTC
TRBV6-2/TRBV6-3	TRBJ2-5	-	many	CASVLRAATDAQETQYF	TGTGCCAGTGTCCTCCGGGCCGCAACAGATGCTCAAGAGACCCAGTACTTC
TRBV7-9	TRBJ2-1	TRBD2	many	CASSAGRTSGGANEQFF	TGTGCCAGCAGCGCAGGCCGGACTAGCGGGGGGGCAAATGAGCAGTTCTTC
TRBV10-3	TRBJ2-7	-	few	CAISRGDSYEQYF	TGTGCCATCAGCCGAGGGGACTCCTACGAGCAGTACTTC
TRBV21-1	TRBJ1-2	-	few	CASNNRGTEGYTF	TGTGCCAGCAATAATAGGGGCACCGAGGGCTACACCTTC
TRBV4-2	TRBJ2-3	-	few	CASSQVERSPDTQYF	TGTGCCAGCAGCCAAGTAGAAAGGAGTCCAGATACGCAGTATTTT
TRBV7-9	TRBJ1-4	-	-	CASSPYYRTLKEKLFF	TGTGCCAGCAGCCCATACTACAGGACCCTAAAAGAAAAACTGTTTTTT
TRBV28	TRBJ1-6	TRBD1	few	CATSRDRGQNSPLHF	TGTGCCACCTCAAGGGACAGGGGCCAAAATTCACCCCTCCACTTT
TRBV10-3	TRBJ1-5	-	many	CAISESGGPGDQPQHF	TGTGCCATCAGTGAGTCCGGCGGCCCCGGGGATCAGCCCCAGCATTTT
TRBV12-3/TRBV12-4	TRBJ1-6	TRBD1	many	CASSPDRASSYNSPLHF	TGTGCCAGCAGTCCCGACAGGGCCAGCTCCTATAATTCACCCCTCCACTTT
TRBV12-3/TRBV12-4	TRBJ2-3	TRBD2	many	CASSPDRGRDTQYF	TGTGCCAGCAGTCCCGACCGCGGGAGAGATACGCAGTATTTT
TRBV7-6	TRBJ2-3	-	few	CASSLSTSTDTQYF	TGTGCCAGCAGCTTAAGTACGAGCACAGATACGCAGTATTTT
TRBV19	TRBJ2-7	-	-	CASSRAGVYEQYF	TGTGCCAGTAGTAGGGCAGGAGTCTACGAGCAGTACTTC
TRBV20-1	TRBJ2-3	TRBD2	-	CSADLSASGSLSADTQYF	TGCAGTGCTGACTTGTCGGCTAGCGGGAGTTTGAGTGCAGATACGCAGTATTTT
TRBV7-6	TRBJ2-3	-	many	CASRKFYGTDTQYF	TGTGCCAGCAGAAAATTCTACGGCACAGATACGCAGTATTTT
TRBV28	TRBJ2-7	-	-	CASSLRREEQYF	TGTGCCAGCAGTTTACGAAGAGAAGAGCAGTACTTC
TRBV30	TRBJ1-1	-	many	CAWKGRIMNTEAFF	TGTGCCTGGAAGGGACGGATCATGAACACTGAAGCTTTCTTT